Following are 22 T cell receptor beta chains from one sample sequenced in a study of shared clonotypes between healthy human individuals. The protocol was immunoSEQ multiplex PCR, while the TCRdb copy is restricted to in-frame clones and leaves out a portion. The table has hundreds of thousands of clones, approximately 73% seen once. Material for sequencing was memory CD4+ T cells sorted from blood. Subset described: CD45RA-negative fraction. Receptors were obtained from a woman in her twenties or thirties in good health.

CDR3: CASSSHPGSEQYF. The DNA for the CDR3 is TGTGCCAGCAGCTCCCATCCCGGGTCCGAGCAGTACTTC. V is TRBV7-6 and J is TRBJ2-7; D not resolved. Germline CDR1 SGHVS, CDR2 FNYEAQ. Trimming took 4 bases from V and 6 from J, leaving 13 bases between them. The CDR3 totals 13 residues.

The V and J genes are TRBV5-5 and TRBJ2-2; 11 bases align to TRBD2. J was trimmed by 5 bases and V by 7 bases; bases with no gene match: 1. The CDR3 is made up of 13 amino acids. Per germline, CDR1 SGHKS and CDR2 YYEKEE (reference sequence). CDR3 DNA sequence: TGTGCCAGCGTAGCGGGAGGGACCGGGGAGCTGTTTTTT. Its translation is CASVAGGTGELFF.

This clone turned up a few times. V usage is TRBV5-1 and J usage is TRBJ2-6; D call uncertain. CDR1 is SGHRS and CDR2 is YFSETQ in the germline V gene. V gave up 4 bases and J gave up 1 base, with 9 bases separating them. This CDR3 is 15 amino acids long. The DNA of the CDR3 is TGCGCCAGCAGCAGCCGGTCTTCTGGGGCCAACGTCCTGACTTTC. Its translation is CASSSRSSGANVLTF.

J is TRBJ2-1 and V is TRBV19; 10 bases are shared with TRBD2. The CDR3 is made up of 17 amino acids. Trimming removed 1 base from V and 6 bases from J; junction bases left unmatched: 9. The germline V gene encodes CDR1 LNHDA and CDR2 SQIVND (reference sequence). The CDR3 loop is CASSIGGLATGFNEQFF. As DNA, the CDR3 is TGTGCCAGTAGTATAGGGGGACTAGCGACAGGGTTCAATGAGCAGTTCTTC.

The chain employs TRBV5-1 and TRBJ1-2; no reliable D call. Between the trimmed V and J ends, which lost 0 bases and 2 bases, there was a span of 8 bases. The CDR3 has 14 residues. Germline V gene lookup returns CDR1 SGHRS and CDR2 YFSETQ. CDR3 in DNA: TGCGCCAGCAGCTTGGGACAAATAAACTATGGCTACACCTTC. This codes for CASSLGQINYGYTF.

The chain couples TRBV4-1 to TRBJ2-6; D might be TRBD1 (5 bases). The germline V gene encodes CDR1 MGHRA and CDR2 YSYEKL. Trimming took off 4 bases at V and 0 bases at J, with 13 bases between the two ends. The CDR3 is 17 residues long. The CDR3, as DNA: TGCGCCAGCAGCCCCTTGGGGCCCCACTCTGGGGCCAACGTCCTGACTTTC. Translation: CASSPLGPHSGANVLTF.

J is TRBJ1-1 and V is TRBV21-1. TRBV21-1 is recorded as a pseudogene. This CDR3 is built from 15 residues. CDR3 nucleotides: TGTGCCAGCAGCGCGAACCGGGAATCGAACACTGAAGCTTTCTTT. As protein: CASSANRESNTEAFF.

The chain recombines TRBV19 with TRBJ2-7; TRBD2 matches at 9 bases. The CDR3 runs to 17 residues. V lost 3 bases and J lost 0; bases outside the gene matches: 9. Germline V CDR1 and CDR2: LNHDA, SQIVND (reference sequence). The DNA for the CDR3 is TGTGCCAGTAGTATTCGGGCTAGCGGGACGTTCTCCTACGAGCAGTACTTC. Its translation is CASSIRASGTFSYEQYF.

The chain recombines TRBV5-4 with TRBJ2-2, with D possibly TRBD2 on 5 matching bases. Deletions cut 2 bases from V and 2 bases from J, with 10 bases between. Germline CDR1 reads SGHNT; CDR2 reads YYREEE (reference sequence). CDR3 length: 15 amino acids. The CDR3 nucleotides read TGTGCCAGCAGCTTCGGGGAGATCAACACCGGGGAGCTGTTTTTT. It specifies CASSFGEINTGELFF.

The rearrangement links TRBV18 to TRBJ2-1, with D unresolved. The CDR3 runs to 13 residues. The V gene lost 3 bases and the J gene lost 13 bases, with 16 bases spanning the gap. The germline V gene has CDR1 KGHSH and CDR2 LQKENI. CDR3 nucleotide sequence: TGTGCCAGCTCACCCCCGTTACGAGAAAGTCAGTTCTTC. Its protein is CASSPPLRESQFF.

The chain's CDR3 is CATSRKGGSETQYF. The CDR3 DNA reads as TGTGCCACCAGCAGGAAGGGGGGGAGCGAGACCCAGTACTTC. This chain uses TRBV15 with TRBJ2-5, with TRBD2 as a possible D gene (7 bases). The germline V gene encodes CDR1 LNHNV and CDR2 YYDKDF (reference sequence). This CDR3 is 14 amino acids long. Trimming took off 3 bases at V and 5 bases at J, with 13 bases between the two ends.

Notes on this clone: The junction differs from germline at one of its ends, possibly a read error. Other DNA sequences of this sample code for an identical CDR3. V is TRBV6-1 and J is TRBJ1-5; D gene ambiguous. This CDR3 comprises 12 residues. CDR1 MNHNS and CDR2 SASEGT come from the germline V gene. The CDR3 nucleotides read TGTGCCAGCAGGGAAGGGTATCAGCCCCAGCATTTT. This translates into CASREGYQPQHF.

V is TRBV5-1 and J is TRBJ1-2, with D unresolved. The CDR3 has 13 residues. Germline CDR1 reads SGHRS; CDR2 reads YFSETQ. V dropped 3 bases and J dropped 1 base, with 7 bases sitting between them. The CDR3 region is CASSSSVNYGYTF. The DNA of the CDR3 is TGCGCCAGCAGCTCTTCAGTTAACTATGGCTACACCTTC.

The sample holds one count of this clone. V gene TRBV7-8 combines with J gene TRBJ2-5; D call uncertain. Deletions cut 1 base from V and 3 bases from J, with 6 bases between. Looked up from germline, CDR1 is SGHVS and CDR2 is FQNEAQ. CDR3 length: 13 residues. The CDR3 coding sequence is TGTGCCAGCAGCTTAGATCCAGAAGAGACCCAGTACTTC. Protein: CASSLDPEETQYF.

CDR3 residues: CASSLSSGSSYNEQFF. The CDR3 DNA sequence: TGCGCCAGCAGCCTTTCTAGCGGGAGCTCCTACAATGAGCAGTTCTTC. V and J are TRBV4-1 and TRBJ2-1, with 10 bases aligning to TRBD2. This CDR3 contains 16 residues. CDR1 is MGHRA, CDR2 YSYEKL, per germline. V was clipped by 4 bases and J by 0 bases; unmatched bases: 3.

The V and J genes are TRBV7-9 and TRBJ2-1; weak D call: TRBD1 (6 bases). Germline assignment: CDR1 SEHNR and CDR2 FQNEAQ (reference sequence). The CDR3 spans 15 residues. With 3 bases removed from V and 0 bases from J, the gap between germline ends came to 9 bases. The CDR3 DNA reads TGTGCCAGCAGCTTGGGGACAATCTCCTACAATGAGCAGTTCTTC. Its translation is CASSLGTISYNEQFF.

The chain has TRBV5-6 and TRBJ2-2; maybe TRBD2 (5 bases). Germline-derived CDR1 and CDR2 are SGHDT and YYEEEE. The ends were cut back, 0 bases at V and 5 bases at J, with 17 bases in the middle. This CDR3 is 17 amino acids long. DNA of the CDR3: TGTGCCAGCAGCTTGGGGTTAGCGACCTCGGGGACCGGGGAGCTGTTTTTT. This encodes CASSLGLATSGTGELFF.

The rearrangement uses TRBV28 and TRBJ1-4; D gene unclear. The CDR3 covers 11 residues. Trimming removed 6 bases from V and 9 bases from J, with 8 bases in between. CDR1 is MDHEN and CDR2 is SYDVKM in the germline V gene. This chain's CDR3 is CASSPTKKLFF. Here the CDR3 DNA reads TGTGCCAGCAGCCCGACGAAAAAACTGTTTTTT.

This clone has just a few counts. This chain uses TRBV11-2 with TRBJ2-7, with 11 bases aligning to TRBD2. V gave up 5 bases and J gave up 1 base; unmatched junction bases: 4. Germline V gene sequence: CDR1 SGHAT, CDR2 FQNNGV. This CDR3 has 15 residues. This chain's CDR3 is CASSKSSGRSYEQYF. For the CDR3, the DNA is TGTGCCAGCAGCAAATCTAGCGGGAGGTCCTACGAGCAGTACTTC.

Turning to this clone: The same CDR3 arises from other DNA sequences in this sample as well. This rearrangement joins TRBV18 to TRBJ2-7; 11 bases are shared with TRBD1. The CDR3 runs to 15 residues. Germline V lookup: CDR1 KGHSH, CDR2 LQKENI. Germline trimming cut 3 bases from V and 4 bases from J; bases unmatched to any gene: 5. In DNA form, the CDR3 reads TGTGCCAGCTCACCCGGGACAGGGGGAAGGTACGAGCAGTACTTC. It is translated as CASSPGTGGRYEQYF. The variable domain in full, with the rest retrieved from reference TRBV18 and TRBJ2-7, is NAGVMQNPRHLVRRRGQEARLRCSPMKGHSHVYWYRQLPEEGLKFMVYLQKENIIDESGMPKERFSAEFPKEGPSILRIQQVVRGDSAAYFCASSPGTGGRYEQYFGPGTRLTVT.

The V and J genes are TRBV6-6 and TRBJ1-5; no reliable D call. V lost 7 bases to trimming and J lost 3 bases, with 16 bases between them. Germline CDR1 and CDR2: MNHNY and SVGAGI (reference sequence). This CDR3 has 15 residues. The CDR3 nucleotides read TGTGCCAGCACCGGGCTTAGAATAGACAATCAGCCCCAGCATTTT. Translation gives CASTGLRIDNQPQHF.

This CDR3 is CASSPQLSGANVLTF. DNA of the CDR3: TGTGCCAGCAGTCCCCAGCTCTCTGGGGCCAACGTCCTGACTTTC. V usage is TRBV6-6 and J usage is TRBJ2-6; D is uncertain. The CDR3 sequence is 15 residues long. Trimming shortened V by 5 bases and J by 0 bases, and 8 bases separated the two germline ends. The germline CDR1 and CDR2 sequences are MNHNY and SVGAGI (reference sequence).